This T cell receptor beta chain was documented in a study of T cell changes during pregnancy in multiple sclerosis. Germline V gene sequence: CDR1 SGDLS, CDR2 YYNGEE. This CDR3 is built from 15 residues. V gave up 0 bases and J gave up 7 bases; unmatched junction bases: 7. Generated by immunoSEQ multiplex PCR, the TCRdb table keeps only in-frame clones and is missing some. The table includes about 110,000 clones, about 90% detected once. The sample was peripheral blood, taken in the third trimester of pregnancy. The origin of this receptor is a female donor with multiple sclerosis, enrolled in a pregnancy study. The V call is TRBV9, the J call TRBJ2-7, with TRBD2 matching over 10 bases. The CDR3 loop is CASSVDQAGGHEQYF. The DNA for the CDR3 is TGTGCCAGCAGCGTAGATCAAGCGGGGGGGCATGAGCAGTACTTC.